The 25 T cell receptor beta chains given below trace back to one sample, sequenced in a study of post-analysis software for immune sequencing data. No antigens are known for them. General observations from the study: Higher frequency in patients than in controls was seen for five TRBV segments, with TRBV5-6, TRBV5-1 and TRBV20-1 among them.

Libraries were made from TCR beta cDNA, and they carried unique molecular identifiers. TCRdb reprocessed the PCR reads with MiXCR, giving one entry per CDR3 protein. Of approximately 440,000 distinct CDR3 sequences in the sample, roughly 45% were seen once. What was sequenced was blood. The source of these receptors is a girl aged 5 to 17 with multiple sclerosis.

In this sample, this clonotype turned up a few times. The rearrangement uses TRBV25-1 and TRBJ1-2; 8 bases line up with TRBD1. J was trimmed by 6 bases and V by 6 bases; bases with no gene match: 9. The V gene's germline CDR1 is MGHDK and CDR2 SYGVNS. The CDR3 spans 14 residues. The CDR3: CASRRTGRNHGYTF. CDR3 bases: TGTGCCAGCAGACGGACAGGGAGAAACCATGGCTACACCTTC.

This clonotype has just a few counts. The J gene is TRBJ2-7, the V gene TRBV20-1; 14 bases map to TRBD2. The CDR3 runs 17 residues. Germline CDR1 DFQATT, CDR2 SNEGSKA (reference sequence). V trimming: 4 bases; J trimming: 3 bases; junction bases outside the gene matches: 11. The CDR3 DNA is TGCAGTGCTACCATGGGACTAGCGGGAGTTAAAGTCTACGAGCAGTACTTC. As protein: CSATMGLAGVKVYEQYF.

The CDR3 sequence: CASSFREYSNQPQHF. In DNA form, the CDR3 reads TGTGCCAGCAGTTTCAGAGAGTATAGCAATCAGCCCCAGCATTTT. This chain links TRBV27 with TRBJ1-5; D is undetermined. Trimming cost V 3 bases and J 0 bases, with 9 bases left between them. Germline loops: CDR1 MNHEY, CDR2 SMNVEV (reference sequence). The CDR3 consists of 15 residues.

V usage is TRBV6-5 and J usage is TRBJ2-4, with unresolved D. The tail of the sequence fits TRBJ2-7 better, so the J call may be wrong. This CDR3 is 11 amino acids long. Germline loops: CDR1 MNHEY, CDR2 SVGAGI. The CDR3 coding sequence is TGTGCCAGCAGAAATCTCTACGAGCAGTACTTC. Amino acids: CASRNLYEQYF.

Comments on this clonotype: At one end, the junction sequence differs from germline, possibly due to a read error. The CDR3 region has the DNA TGTGCCAGCAGTCCAGGGGGCGCTAAATATGGCTACACCTTC. It is translated as CASSPGGAKYGYTF. This rearrangement joins TRBV27 to TRBJ1-2, with 8 bases fitting TRBD1. The germline V gene has CDR1 MNHEY and CDR2 SMNVEV (reference sequence). The CDR3 is 14 amino acids.

The sample holds a few counts of this clonotype. V gene TRBV10-3 combines with J gene TRBJ2-7; D is perhaps TRBD1 or TRBD2 (5 bases each). The germline CDR1 and CDR2 sequences are ENHRY and SYGVKD. The CDR3 consists of 13 residues. Trimming stripped 10 bases from V and 0 bases from J, with 13 bases between. DNA for the CDR3: TGTGCCAGCCGGGACGCTAGCTCCTACGAGCAGTACTTC. Protein product: CASRDASSYEQYF.

Only a few counts were recorded for this clonotype. This chain uses TRBV5-6 with TRBJ1-2, with D uncertain. CDR3 size: 14 residues. Germline V gene sequence: CDR1 SGHDT, CDR2 YYEEEE. Trimming cost V 0 bases and J 4 bases, with 10 bases left between them. CDR3 protein: CASSLALASYGYTF. The CDR3 DNA is TGTGCCAGCAGCTTGGCACTAGCTTCCTATGGCTACACCTTC. The entire variable domain, with the rest obtained from reference TRBV5-6 and TRBJ1-2, is as follows: DAGVTQSPTHLIKTRGQQVTLRCSPKSGHDTVSWYQQALGQGPQFIFQYYEEEERQRGNFPDRFSGHQFPNYSSELNVNALLLGDSALYLCASSLALASYGYTFGSGTRLTVV.

This clonotype came up once. The chain combines TRBV6-1 with TRBJ1-5; D possibly corresponds to TRBD1 (6 bases). V shed 6 bases and J shed 3 bases, with 12 bases lying between them. The germline CDR1 and CDR2 sequences are MNHNS and SASEGT. The CDR3 consists of 14 residues. The CDR3 reads CASRDRSPNQPQHF. CDR3 nucleotides: TGTGCCAGCAGGGACAGATCCCCCAATCAGCCCCAGCATTTT.

A single count supports this clonotype. The junction and the germline gene differ at one end; a read error may be behind it. Here the CDR3 DNA reads TGCAGCGTGGAGGGGCCAACCTACAAGCAGTACTTC. Amino acids: CSVEGPTYKQYF. The chain is built from TRBV29-1 and TRBJ2-7, with a possible D match to TRBD2 (6 bases). Germline V CDR1 and CDR2: SQVTM, ANQGSEA. This CDR3 comprises 12 residues.

This rearrangement joins TRBV20-1 to TRBJ2-3; 7 positions agree with TRBD2. Trimming cost V 0 bases and J 0 bases; bases outside gene matches: 9. The CDR3 consists of 17 residues. CDR1 and CDR2 (germline): DFQATT, SNEGSKA (reference sequence). CDR3 sequence (DNA): TGCAGTGCTAGAGATCACGGGGGGATCGCTAGCACAGATACGCAGTATTTT. Protein: CSARDHGGIASTDTQYF.

This clonotype appeared a few times. The chain couples TRBV19 to TRBJ2-7, with D perhaps TRBD2 (6 bases). The germline V gene has CDR1 LNHDA and CDR2 SQIVND (reference sequence). Trimming pared 5 bases from V and 5 bases from J, leaving 19 bases between. The CDR3 consists of 15 residues. The DNA of the CDR3 is TGTGCCAGTAGTCTCTCGGGACTCCCCTCGAACGAGCAGTACTTC. Protein: CASSLSGLPSNEQYF.

This clonotype was detected a few times. V and J are TRBV10-3 and TRBJ2-1; 8 nucleotides agree with TRBD2. The CDR3 is 15 residues long. With V trimmed by 8 bases and J by 6 bases, 12 bases remained unmatched. Germline CDR1 reads ENHRY; CDR2 reads SYGVKD. CDR3 amino acids: CAIRTGGEWGNEQFF. CDR3 coding DNA: TGTGCCATCCGGACGGGGGGGGAGTGGGGCAATGAGCAGTTCTTC.

On this clonotype: One end of the junction varies from germline; a read error may be responsible. The rearrangement links TRBV11-2 to TRBJ2-3; 13 positions agree with TRBD2. This CDR3 spans 17 amino acids. Germline CDR1 and CDR2: SGHAT and FQNNGV. The CDR3 coding sequence is TGTGCCAGCAGCGGAATGGGACTAGCGGGGAGCATAGATACGCAGTATTTT. This encodes CASSGMGLAGSIDTQYF.

V and J are TRBV12-3 or TRBV12-4 and TRBJ2-3; D remains unclear. This CDR3 has 14 amino acids. Trimming cost V 1 base and J 3 bases, with 8 bases left between them. The CDR3 DNA reads TGTGCCAGCAGTTTAGGTGTGAGAACAGATACGCAGTATTTT. This translates into CASSLGVRTDTQYF.

The J gene is TRBJ2-1, the V gene TRBV10-3; tentative D call: TRBD2 (7 bases). This CDR3 region has 11 residues. Looked up from germline, CDR1 is ENHRY and CDR2 is SYGVKD. The germline V and J ends were trimmed by 4 bases and 14 bases, with 12 bases remaining between them. CDR3 in amino acids: CAISGVGGEFF. Written as DNA, the CDR3 is TGTGCCATCAGTGGTGTAGGGGGGGAGTTCTTC.

The chain has TRBV5-1 and TRBJ1-5, with TRBD1 matching 12 bases. Germline lookup yields CDR1 SGHRS and CDR2 YFSETQ. There are 15 residues in the CDR3. Trimming removed 4 bases from V and 7 bases from J; junction bases left unmatched: 6. CDR3 amino acids: CASSPGTGGRQPQHF. CDR3 DNA sequence: TGCGCCAGCAGCCCCGGGACAGGGGGCAGGCAGCCCCAGCATTTT.

J is TRBJ2-7 and V is TRBV5-1; D possibly corresponds to TRBD1 (6 bases). V shed 3 bases and J shed 2 bases, with 12 bases lying between them. The germline gives CDR1 SGHRS, CDR2 YFSETQ. The CDR3 covers 14 residues. This chain's CDR3 is CASSWTVDTYEQYF. As DNA, the CDR3 is TGCGCCAGCAGCTGGACAGTCGATACCTACGAGCAGTACTTC.

With respect to this clonotype: Given a much more abundant clone one base away, this may be a read error. The rearrangement joins TRBV7-8 to TRBJ2-1; 7 nucleotides match TRBD2. The J call may be in error: the DNA end matches TRBJ2-7 better. Germline V gene sequence: CDR1 SGHVS, CDR2 FQNEAQ. The CDR3 loop spans 17 amino acids. CDR3 amino acids: CASSRSRAGDSYNEQYF. CDR3 DNA: TGTGCCAGCAGCCGCAGCAGGGCGGGAGATTCCTACAATGAGCAGTACTTC.

This clonotype was seen only a few times. This rearrangement joins TRBV20-1 to TRBJ2-5; a possible D gene is TRBD2 (6 bases). CDR3 size: 15 residues. CDR1 is DFQATT and CDR2 is SNEGSKA in the germline V gene (reference sequence). Trimming stripped 2 bases from V and 1 base from J, with 14 bases between. The CDR3 is CSARLRLGAQETQYF. The CDR3 DNA sequence: TGCAGTGCTAGACTTAGACTAGGAGCCCAAGAGACCCAGTACTTC.

As for this clonotype: At one end the junction does not follow the germline gene, possibly because of a read error. This rearrangement joins TRBV5-1 to TRBJ2-3; maybe TRBD2 (5 bases). The CDR3 extends over 14 amino acids. From germline, CDR1 is SGHRS and CDR2 YFSETQ. The CDR3 sequence is CASKLEGSADTRYF. DNA for the CDR3: TGCGCCAGCAAGCTCGAGGGTAGTGCAGATACGCGGTATTTT.

V is TRBV6-5 and J is TRBJ1-2; 9 bases align to TRBD1. CDR1 MNHEY and CDR2 SVGAGI come from the germline V gene. V gave up 5 bases and J gave up 4 bases; unmatched junction bases: 2. The CDR3 is 13 residues long. For the CDR3, the DNA is TGTGCCAGCAGTGGACAGGGGAGCTATGGCTACACCTTC. This sequence encodes CASSGQGSYGYTF.

V usage is TRBV4-1 and J usage is TRBJ1-1; no clear D. The V end was cut by 4 bases, the J end by 2 bases, with 8 bases between. CDR3 length equals 13 residues. In germline, CDR1 is MGHRA, CDR2 YSYEKL. The CDR3 region is CASSPEINTEAFF. CDR3 DNA: TGCGCCAGCAGCCCAGAAATTAACACTGAAGCTTTCTTT.

This clonotype was seen more than once but under ten times. This chain connects TRBV7-6 to TRBJ1-2; the D gene is possibly TRBD1 (5 bases). Germline V gene lookup returns CDR1 SGHVS and CDR2 FNYEAQ. V was pared by 5 bases and J by 1 base, with 17 bases between. CDR3 length: 16 residues. As DNA, the CDR3 is TGTGCCAGCAGCCTAATGGGGGACGGACTTAACTATGGCTACACCTTC. Its translation is CASSLMGDGLNYGYTF.

The V gene is TRBV29-1, the J gene TRBJ2-7, with TRBD2 identical over 7 bases. Per germline, CDR1 SQVTM and CDR2 ANQGSEA. Trimming cost V 1 base and J 0 bases; bases outside gene matches: 6. The CDR3 has 15 residues. For the CDR3, the DNA is TGCAGCGTTGAAGGAACTAGCGCAAGCTCCTACGAGCAGTACTTC. Protein sequence: CSVEGTSASSYEQYF.

This clonotype appeared many times. J is TRBJ1-2 and V is TRBV7-3; D is unclear. The CDR3 runs to 15 residues. V shed 0 bases and J shed 8 bases, with 16 bases lying between them. Germline CDR1 and CDR2: SGHTA and FQGTGA. The CDR3 DNA sequence: TGTGCCAGCAGCTTAACAGTCCAAGGTGTTGGGGGCTACACCTTC. It translates to CASSLTVQGVGGYTF.